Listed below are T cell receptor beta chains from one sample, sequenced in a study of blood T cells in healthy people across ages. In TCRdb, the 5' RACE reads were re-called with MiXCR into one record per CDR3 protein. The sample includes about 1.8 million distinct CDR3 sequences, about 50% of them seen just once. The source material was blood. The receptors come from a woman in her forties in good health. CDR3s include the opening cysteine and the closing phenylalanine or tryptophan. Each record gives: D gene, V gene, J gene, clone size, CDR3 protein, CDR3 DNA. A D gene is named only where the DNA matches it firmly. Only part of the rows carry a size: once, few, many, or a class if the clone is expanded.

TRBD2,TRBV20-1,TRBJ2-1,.,CSARRLAGEQFF,TGCAGTGCCCGGCGGCTAGCGGGTGAGCAGTTCTTC
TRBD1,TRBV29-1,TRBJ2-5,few,CSVAKGAAQETQYF,TGCAGCGTTGCCAAGGGGGCGGCTCAAGAGACCCAGTACTTC
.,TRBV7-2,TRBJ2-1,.,CASSIDYNEQFF,TGTGCCAGCAGTATAGACTACAATGAGCAGTTCTTC
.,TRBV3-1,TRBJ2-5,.,CASSQGFNQTQYF,TGTGCCAGCAGCCAAGGGTTCAACCAGACCCAGTACTTC
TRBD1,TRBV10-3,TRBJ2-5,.,CAISAGQGLQETQYF,TGTGCCATCAGTGCGGGACAGGGCCTCCAAGAGACCCAGTACTTC
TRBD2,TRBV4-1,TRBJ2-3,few,CASSQDYWASGGAVGSDTQYF,TGCGCCAGCAGCCAAGATTACTGGGCTAGCGGGGGGGCAGTTGGATCAGATACGCAGTATTTT
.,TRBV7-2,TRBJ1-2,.,CASSFIPGRPNYGYTF,TGTGCCAGCAGCTTTATCCCGGGACGCCCAAACTATGGCTACACCTTC
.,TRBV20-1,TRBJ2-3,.,CSALRQAGDTQYF,TGCAGTGCTTTGAGGCAAGCCGGAGATACGCAGTATTTT
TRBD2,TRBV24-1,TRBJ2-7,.,CATSDFLAGVEQYF,TGTGCCACCAGTGATTTTCTAGCGGGGGTTGAGCAGTACTTC
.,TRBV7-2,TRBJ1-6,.,CASSFSGQANSPLHF,.
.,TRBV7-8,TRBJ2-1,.,CASSLPRGLSNEQFF,TGTGCCAGCAGCTTACCCCGGGGACTGAGCAATGAGCAGTTCTTC
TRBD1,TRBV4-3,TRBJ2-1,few,CASSYYPPGGGGGNEQFF,TGCGCCAGCAGCTACTACCCTCCAGGGGGCGGAGGGGGCAATGAGCAGTTCTTC
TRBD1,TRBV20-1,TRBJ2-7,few,CSAGLPQGEGFHEQYF,TGCAGTGCTGGATTACCACAGGGGGAAGGTTTCCACGAGCAGTACTTC
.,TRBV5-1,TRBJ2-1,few,CASSLARPGEQFF,TGCGCCAGCAGCTTGGCCAGGCCTGGAGAGCAGTTCTTC
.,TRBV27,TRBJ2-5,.,CASSLGENKETQYF,TGTGCCAGCAGTTTAGGGGAGAACAAAGAGACCCAGTACTTC
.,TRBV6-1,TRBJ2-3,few,CASGSRGRTDTQYF,TGTGCCAGCGGTAGCAGGGGTCGGACAGATACGCAGTATTTT
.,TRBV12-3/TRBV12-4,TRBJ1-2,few,CASSFSGREAYGYTF,TGTGCCAGCAGTTTTTCGGGGAGAGAGGCCTATGGCTACACCTTC
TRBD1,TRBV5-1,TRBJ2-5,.,CASSLRTGKRQETQYF,TGCGCCAGCAGCTTGAGGACAGGAAAAAGGCAAGAGACCCAGTACTTC
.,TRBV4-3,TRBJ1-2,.,CASSPSNRGHSVGGYTF,TGCGCCAGCAGCCCTTCTAATCGAGGGCACAGCGTTGGTGGCTACACCTTC
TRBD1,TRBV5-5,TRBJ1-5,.,CASSSGTGEDRPQHF,TGTGCCAGCAGCTCTGGGACAGGGGAAGATCGGCCCCAGCATTTT
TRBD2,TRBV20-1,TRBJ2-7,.,CSAIDSGGVSYEQYF,TGCAGTGCTATAGACTCCGGGGGGGTCTCCTACGAGCAGTACTTC
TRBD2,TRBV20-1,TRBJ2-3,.,CSARASGVTDTQYF,TGCAGTGCTAGGGCTAGCGGGGTCACAGATACGCAGTATTTT
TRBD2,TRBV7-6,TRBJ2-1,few,CASSSGLAGKNSYNEQFF,TGTGCCAGCAGCTCCGGACTAGCGGGGAAGAACTCCTACAATGAGCAGTTCTTC
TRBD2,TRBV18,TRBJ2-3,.,CASSPLAGPSTDTQYF,TGTGCCAGCTCACCACTAGCGGGGCCCAGCACAGATACGCAGTATTTT
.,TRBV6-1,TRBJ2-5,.,CASYLSWSGGHYQETQYF,TGTGCCAGCTACCTATCGTGGTCGGGGGGCCATTACCAAGAGACCCAGTACTTC
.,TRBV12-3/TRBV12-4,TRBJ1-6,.,CASSLFRGNNSPLHF,TGTGCCAGCAGTTTATTTCGAGGGAATAATTCACCCCTCCACTTT
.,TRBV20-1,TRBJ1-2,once,CSARGVAVIGYTF,TGCAGTGCTAGGGGGGTGGCCGTCATCGGCTACACCTTC
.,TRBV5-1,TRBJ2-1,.,CASSLYGLADSYNEQFF,TGCGCCAGCAGCTTGTATGGGCTAGCCGATTCCTACAATGAGCAGTTCTTC
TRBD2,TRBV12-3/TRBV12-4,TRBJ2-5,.,CASSRRGSGEETQYF,TGTGCCAGCAGCCGACGGGGTAGCGGGGAAGAGACCCAGTACTTC
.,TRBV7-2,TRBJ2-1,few,CASSLQGRLGYNEQFF,TGTGCCAGCAGCTTACAAGGGAGACTAGGGTACAATGAGCAGTTCTTC
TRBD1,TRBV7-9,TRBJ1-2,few,CASSSGQGAPVANYGYTF,TGTGCCAGCAGCTCGGGACAGGGGGCTCCCGTAGCTAACTATGGCTACACCTTC
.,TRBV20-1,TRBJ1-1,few,CSARDVKVNTEAFF,TGCAGTGCTAGAGATGTGAAGGTGAACACTGAAGCTTTCTTT
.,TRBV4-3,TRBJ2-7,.,CASSQDGVGPEQYF,TGCGCCAGCAGCCAAGATGGAGTGGGACCCGAGCAGTACTTC
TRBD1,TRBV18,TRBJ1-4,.,CASSQGATEEKLFF,TGTGCCAGCTCACAGGGGGCCACGGAGGAAAAACTGTTTTTT
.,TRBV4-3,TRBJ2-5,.,CASSQAYSGGLKETQYF,TGCGCCAGCAGCCAAGCTTATTCTGGGGGACTTAAAGAGACCCAGTACTTC
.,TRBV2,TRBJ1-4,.,CASLGTITNEKLFF,TGTGCCAGCCTGGGGACCATAACTAATGAAAAACTGTTTTTT
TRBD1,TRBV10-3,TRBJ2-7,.,CAISTGTGIYEQYF,TGTGCCATCAGTACCGGGACAGGGATCTACGAGCAGTACTTC
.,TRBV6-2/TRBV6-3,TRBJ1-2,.,CASNPQGGGYGYTF,TGTGCCAGCAACCCACAGGGTGGGGGCTATGGCTACACCTTC
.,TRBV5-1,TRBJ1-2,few,CASSSRGSSGNYGYTF,TGCGCCAGCAGCTCCAGAGGGTCGTCAGGGAACTATGGCTACACCTTC
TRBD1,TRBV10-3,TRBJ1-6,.,CAITGTDNSPLHF,TGTGCCATCACCGGGACAGATAATTCACCCCTCCACTTT
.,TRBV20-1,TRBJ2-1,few,CSARFSASDKNSYNEQFF,TGCAGTGCGAGGTTCTCCGCGTCTGACAAGAACTCCTACAATGAGCAGTTCTTC
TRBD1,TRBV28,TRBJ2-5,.,CASSFTNRQGQYF,TGTGCCAGCAGTTTCACGAATCGACAGGGACAGTACTTC
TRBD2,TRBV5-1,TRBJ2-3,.,CASSPWERGNTDTQYF,TGCGCCAGCAGCCCGTGGGAGCGGGGGAACACAGATACGCAGTATTTT
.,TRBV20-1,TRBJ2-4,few,CSATVAKNIQYF,TGCAGTGCTACCGTAGCCAAAAACATTCAGTACTTC
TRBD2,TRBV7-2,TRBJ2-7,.,CASSPGGTNGEQYF,TGTGCCAGCAGCCCTGGAGGGACTAATGGGGAGCAGTACTTC
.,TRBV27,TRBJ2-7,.,CASGRTVWGEQYF,TGTGCCAGCGGCCGGACTGTTTGGGGAGAGCAGTACTTC
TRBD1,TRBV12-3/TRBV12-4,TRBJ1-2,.,CASSARRQGGYGYTF,TGTGCCAGCAGTGCCAGACGACAGGGGGGTTATGGCTACACCTTC
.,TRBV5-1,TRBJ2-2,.,CASSGTGTLNTGELFF,TGCGCCAGCAGCGGAACAGGGACCCTGAACACCGGGGAGCTGTTTTTT
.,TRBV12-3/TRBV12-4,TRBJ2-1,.,CASSFLRVYNEQFF,TGTGCCAGCAGTTTTTTAAGGGTTTACAATGAGCAGTTCTTC
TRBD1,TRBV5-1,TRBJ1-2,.,CASSVSPGQSVNYGYTF,TGCGCCAGCAGCGTTTCACCGGGACAGTCTGTAAACTATGGCTACACCTTC